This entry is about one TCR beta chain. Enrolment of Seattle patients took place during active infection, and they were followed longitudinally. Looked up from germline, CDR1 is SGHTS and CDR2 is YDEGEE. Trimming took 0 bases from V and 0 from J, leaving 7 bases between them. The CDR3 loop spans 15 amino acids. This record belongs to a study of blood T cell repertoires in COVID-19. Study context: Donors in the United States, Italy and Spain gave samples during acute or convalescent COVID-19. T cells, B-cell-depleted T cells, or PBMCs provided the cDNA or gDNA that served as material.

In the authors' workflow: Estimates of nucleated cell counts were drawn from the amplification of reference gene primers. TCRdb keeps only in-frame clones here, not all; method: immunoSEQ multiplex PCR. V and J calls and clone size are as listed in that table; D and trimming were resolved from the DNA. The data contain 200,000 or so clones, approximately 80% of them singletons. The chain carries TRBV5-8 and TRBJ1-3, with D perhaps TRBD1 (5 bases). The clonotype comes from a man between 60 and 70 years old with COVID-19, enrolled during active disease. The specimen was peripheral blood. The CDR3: CASSLGGSSGNTIYF. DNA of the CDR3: TGTGCCAGCAGCTTGGGGGGCTCCTCTGGAAACACCATATATTTT.